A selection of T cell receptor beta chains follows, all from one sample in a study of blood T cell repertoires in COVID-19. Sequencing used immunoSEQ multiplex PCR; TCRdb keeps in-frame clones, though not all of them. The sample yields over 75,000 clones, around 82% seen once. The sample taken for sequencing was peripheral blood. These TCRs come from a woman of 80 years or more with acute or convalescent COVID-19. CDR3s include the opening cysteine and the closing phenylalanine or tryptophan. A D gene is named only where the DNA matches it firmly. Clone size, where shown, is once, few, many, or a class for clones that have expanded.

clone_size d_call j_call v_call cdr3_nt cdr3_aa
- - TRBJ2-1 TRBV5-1 TGCGCCAGCAGCCCCCTGGGCAGGATGGGCAATGAGCAGTTCTTC CASSPLGRMGNEQFF
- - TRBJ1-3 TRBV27 TGTGCCAGCAGTGCCGACAGGTATGGAAACACCATATATTTT CASSADRYGNTIYF
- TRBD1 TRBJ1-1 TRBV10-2 TGCGCCAGCAGTCATGGGACAGGTGTGAACACTGAAGCTTTCTTT CASSHGTGVNTEAFF
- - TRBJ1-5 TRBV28 TGTGCCAGCAGGGAGGGAGGCCAGCCCCAGCATTTT CASREGGQPQHF
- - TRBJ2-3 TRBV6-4 TGTGCCAGCAGTGACCAGGGGGGACCAGATACGCAGTATTTT CASSDQGGPDTQYF
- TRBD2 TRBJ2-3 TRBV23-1 TGCGCCAGCAGTCAATCGGGGACTAGCGGGAACACAGATACGCAGTATTTT CASSQSGTSGNTDTQYF
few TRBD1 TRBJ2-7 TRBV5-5 TGTGCCAGCAGCGGCACAGGGGTCGTTACCTACGAGCAGTACTTC CASSGTGVVTYEQYF
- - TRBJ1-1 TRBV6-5 TGTGCCAGCAGTTACCTCCTTGGAGCTGAAGCTTTCTTT CASSYLLGAEAFF
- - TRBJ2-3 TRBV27 TGTGCCAGCAGTTTAGGACTAACTAGCACAGATACGCAGTATTTT CASSLGLTSTDTQYF
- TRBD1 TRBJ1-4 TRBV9 TGTGCCAGCAGCACCTGGGGACAGGGGACTGAAAAACTGTTTTTT CASSTWGQGTEKLFF
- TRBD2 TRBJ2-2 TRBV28 TGTGCCAGCAGTCTCTTCGGGAGGGGTTTGAACACCGGGGAGCTGTTTTTT CASSLFGRGLNTGELFF
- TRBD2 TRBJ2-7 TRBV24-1 TGTGCCACCAGTGATGGGGGACTAGCGGGGGCCTACGAGCAGTACTTC CATSDGGLAGAYEQYF
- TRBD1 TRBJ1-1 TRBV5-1 TGCGCCAGCAGCTTGGCCTTAGGACAGGGCCCCTCTGAAGCTTTCTTT CASSLALGQGPSEAFF
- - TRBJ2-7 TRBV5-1 TGCGCCAGCAGCGTAGGACAGACCGCCTACGAGCAGTACTTC CASSVGQTAYEQYF
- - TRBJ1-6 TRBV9 TGTGCCAGCAGCGCGGCCTTGGGAGCCAATTCACCCCTCCACTTT CASSAALGANSPLHF